The 30 T cell receptor beta chains below come from one sample, sequenced in a study of T cell responses to AZD1222 COVID-19 vaccine (dated by TCRdb to the early 2020s). Preparation of the library involved the immunoSEQ multiplex PCR assay. Not all clones reach the TCRdb copy of this immuneACCESS table, which keeps in-frame sequences only. Checked studies attribute under half of the gap to unresolved V genes and leave the rest unexplained. The sample yields some 140,000 clones; about 90% were counted once. Of the sample, 5% to 6.5% is held by the ten largest clones. The sample's time point label, in plain terms: baseline before first vaccination. The sequencing used peripheral blood, collected on day 0 of AZD1222 vaccination. These receptors were obtained from an adult in good health.

Comments on this clone: Other DNA sequences in this specimen translate into the identical CDR3. V and J are TRBV3-1 (or the pseudogene TRBV3-2) and TRBJ1-1, with 10 bases aligning to TRBD1. The CDR3 sequence is 14 residues long. With 4 bases clipped from V and 5 bases from J, the junction kept 4 bases outside the gene matches. Germline CDR1 and CDR2: LGHDT and YNNKEL (reference sequence). The CDR3 coding sequence is TGTGCCAGCAGCCCCGGGACAGGGGCTACTGAAGCTTTCTTT. Its translation: CASSPGTGATEAFF.

The chain recombines TRBV19 with TRBJ1-5; D remains unclear. V was shortened by 7 bases and J by 4 bases, with 17 bases between the two germline ends. The CDR3 is 15 residues long. Germline V gives CDR1 LNHDA, CDR2 SQIVND (reference sequence). The CDR3 DNA follows: TGTGCCAGTATGTTCGGGAGGACTTTTAATCAGCCCCAGCATTTT. Its translation: CASMFGRTFNQPQHF.

This rearrangement joins TRBV7-6 to TRBJ2-1; 9 positions match TRBD2. V trimming: 7 bases; J trimming: 4 bases; junction bases outside the gene matches: 11. The V gene's germline CDR1 is SGHVS and CDR2 FNYEAQ. This CDR3 has 16 residues. The CDR3 DNA reads as TGTGCCAGCACTTCCCCGACGCGGGGGGGTTACAATGAGCAGTTCTTC. It specifies CASTSPTRGGYNEQFF.

The rearrangement links TRBV5-4 to TRBJ2-7; D remains unclear. Per germline, CDR1 SGHNT and CDR2 YYREEE (reference sequence). The CDR3 is 14 residues long. The V and J ends lost 0 bases and 4 bases respectively, with 11 bases between them. The CDR3 nucleotides are TGTGCCAGCAGCTTGGAAAGATTCGGGTACGAGCAGTACTTC. As protein: CASSLERFGYEQYF.

V is TRBV5-1 and J is TRBJ1-2, with 7 positions matching TRBD1. CDR1 and CDR2 from the germline V gene are SGHRS and YFSETQ. With V trimmed by 4 bases and J by 7 bases, 10 bases remained unmatched. The CDR3 has 14 residues. The DNA for the CDR3 is TGCGCCAGCAGCCTGGACAGGATGGGTAGTGGCTACACCTTC. Protein: CASSLDRMGSGYTF.

In this sample, this clone turned up once. The chain recombines TRBV14 with TRBJ2-7; perhaps TRBD1 as D (6 bases). V gave up 2 bases and J gave up 3 bases, with 11 bases separating them. The length of the CDR3 is 14 residues. Germline lookup yields CDR1 SGHDN and CDR2 FVKESK. Written as DNA, the CDR3 is TGTGCCAGCAGCCAAACCGGACAGAACTACGAGCAGTACTTC. This translates into CASSQTGQNYEQYF.

V gene TRBV18 combines with J gene TRBJ2-3; 7 bases agree with TRBD2. V lost 6 bases to trimming and J lost 0 bases; unmatched junction nucleotides: 9. The CDR3 consists of 16 residues. CDR1 is KGHSH and CDR2 is LQKENI in the germline V gene. CDR3 in amino acids: CASSQMAAGSTDTQYF. The CDR3 bases are TGTGCCAGCTCCCAAATGGCAGCGGGAAGCACAGATACGCAGTATTTT.

The J gene is TRBJ1-6, the V gene TRBV6-5; no clear D. This CDR3 region has 16 residues. Germline V gene lookup returns CDR1 MNHEY and CDR2 SVGAGI. Trimming shortened V by 4 bases and J by 4 bases, and 14 bases separated the two germline ends. CDR3 nucleotide sequence: TGTGCCAGCAGTTCCCCGCTCCGGGGTTATAATTCACCCCTCCACTTT. Translation gives CASSSPLRGYNSPLHF.

For the CDR3, the DNA is TGTGCCAGCAGCCACCTAGGTACAGGGCTGGGTCAGCCCCAGCATTTT. Translating it yields CASSHLGTGLGQPQHF. The chain couples TRBV28 to TRBJ1-5, with a possible D match to TRBD1 (6 bases). V was pared by 6 bases and J by 6 bases, with 21 bases between. The germline gives CDR1 MDHEN, CDR2 SYDVKM. The length of the CDR3 is 16 residues.

V gene TRBV28 combines with J gene TRBJ1-1; the D is unclear. Trimming left V 1 base short and J 3 bases short, with 9 bases between. The germline V gene has CDR1 MDHEN and CDR2 SYDVKM. The CDR3 length is 14 residues. CDR3 DNA sequence: TGTGCCAGCAGTTTATTTTTAGGACACACTGAAGCTTTCTTT. Protein sequence: CASSLFLGHTEAFF. The full variable domain, completed using reference TRBV28 and TRBJ1-1, is DVKVTQSSRYLVKRTGEKVFLECVQDMDHENMFWYRQDPGLGLRLIYFSYDVKMKEKGDIPEGYSVSREKKERFSLILESASTNQTSMYLCASSLFLGHTEAFFGQGTRLTVV.

The V gene is TRBV5-1, the J gene TRBJ2-5, with D perhaps being TRBD1 or TRBD2 (5 bases each). The CDR3 contains 14 residues. Germline V gene lookup returns CDR1 SGHRS and CDR2 YFSETQ. Trimming took 4 bases from V and 5 from J, leaving 15 bases between them. The CDR3 coding sequence is TGCGCCAGCAGCGAGACAGTTACGGGGGAGACCCAGTACTTC. Its protein product is CASSETVTGETQYF.

V usage is TRBV7-3 and J usage is TRBJ2-1; 8 bases align to TRBD2. Germline lookup yields CDR1 SGHTA and CDR2 FQGTGA. V trimming: 5 bases; J trimming: 5 bases; junction bases outside the gene matches: 11. The CDR3 sequence is 16 residues long. In DNA, the CDR3 is TGTGCCAGCAGCCCCCGTCCGAGCGGGAGCCACAATGAGCAGTTCTTC. Translated, it gives CASSPRPSGSHNEQFF.

The chain links TRBV5-1 to TRBJ2-2; TRBD1 aligns across 9 bases. The CDR3 has 17 residues. Per germline, CDR1 SGHRS and CDR2 YFSETQ. V shed 8 bases and J 0 bases; nucleotides not matched to a gene: 11. Here the CDR3 DNA reads TGCGCCAGTGGGGGACAGGGATGGGCCGCGAACACCGGGGAGCTGTTTTTT. Protein: CASGGQGWAANTGELFF.

The chain carries TRBV5-1 and TRBJ1-1, with 9 bases fitting TRBD1. The CDR3 is 16 amino acids. Per the germline V gene, CDR1 is SGHRS and CDR2 is YFSETQ. V shed 4 bases and J 1 base; nucleotides not matched to a gene: 8. CDR3: CASSPRQGVKNTEAFF. For the CDR3, the DNA is TGCGCCAGCAGCCCGAGACAGGGGGTAAAGAACACTGAAGCTTTCTTT.

CDR3 bases: TGTGCCAGCAGTTTAAGGAGGACCGGGGAGCTGTTTTTT. Amino acid sequence: CASSLRRTGELFF. This chain connects TRBV12-3 or TRBV12-4 to TRBJ2-2; possibly TRBD2 for D (5 bases). V lost 2 bases, J lost 5 bases, and 6 bases lay in between. The CDR3 covers 13 residues.

This clone has a single count. The genes are TRBV28 and TRBJ2-3; D is ambiguous. The CDR3 loop spans 15 amino acids. From germline, CDR1 is MDHEN and CDR2 SYDVKM. Trimming removed 3 bases from V and 0 bases from J, with 10 bases in between. This chain's CDR3 is CASSFPQPSTDTQYF. The DNA of the CDR3 is TGTGCCAGCAGTTTCCCCCAGCCTAGCACAGATACGCAGTATTTT.

The V and J genes are TRBV9 and TRBJ2-3; 7 nucleotides agree with TRBD2. The CDR3 totals 14 residues. After removal of 0 bases from V and 6 bases from J, the junction contained 4 bases not matched to a gene. CDR1 is SGDLS and CDR2 is YYNGEE in the germline V gene. The CDR3 reads CASSVAGAGDTQYF. The CDR3 bases are TGTGCCAGCAGCGTAGCAGGAGCGGGGGATACGCAGTATTTT.

This sequence joins TRBV9 and TRBJ1-2; TRBD1 agrees at 7 bases. Per the germline V gene, CDR1 is SGDLS and CDR2 is YYNGEE. V lost 0 bases, J lost 8 bases, and 4 bases stayed unmatched. CDR3 length equals 13 residues. Here the CDR3 reads CASSVDDRDGYTF. The CDR3 region has the DNA TGTGCCAGCAGCGTAGATGACAGGGACGGCTACACCTTC.

With respect to this clone: The sample holds other DNA sequences that translate to the same CDR3. The chain employs TRBV2 and TRBJ2-7, with D perhaps matching TRBD2 (6 bases). Germline lookup yields CDR1 SNHLY and CDR2 FYNNEI. V was shortened by 7 bases and J by 4 bases, with 8 bases between the two germline ends. The CDR3 is made up of 11 amino acids. The CDR3 spells CASTGRYEQYF. The CDR3 DNA reads TGTGCCAGCACAGGGAGGTACGAGCAGTACTTC.

The chain carries TRBV27 and TRBJ2-2; tentatively, D is TRBD2 (5 bases). Germline lookup yields CDR1 MNHEY and CDR2 SMNVEV (reference sequence). The CDR3 is 15 amino acids. Trimming pared 6 bases from V and 3 bases from J, leaving 14 bases between. Written as DNA, the CDR3 is TGTGCCAGCAGCGCCGGGGTACGCGACACCGGGGAGCTGTTTTTT. It codes for CASSAGVRDTGELFF.

The chain combines TRBV5-1 with TRBJ2-7; 11 nucleotides match TRBD2. With 0 bases clipped from V and 5 bases from J, the junction kept 22 bases outside the gene matches. Germline values: CDR1 SGHRS, CDR2 YFSETQ. The CDR3 is made up of 21 amino acids. The CDR3 region is CASSLVGSLGGPGLAAHEQYF. In nucleotides, the CDR3 is TGCGCCAGCAGCTTGGTTGGGAGCTTAGGAGGACCGGGACTAGCGGCTCACGAGCAGTACTTC.

The rearrangement joins TRBV9 to TRBJ1-3; D might be TRBD1 (5 bases). Trimming removed 2 bases from V and 11 bases from J, with 14 bases in between. Germline V gene data show CDR1 as SGDLS and CDR2 as YYNGEE. The CDR3 consists of 13 residues. The chain's CDR3 is CASSVSLGGPIYF. The CDR3 DNA reads as TGTGCCAGCAGCGTTTCCCTTGGGGGTCCCATATATTTT.

The genes are TRBV4-2 and TRBJ1-2; D may be TRBD1 (5 bases). Trimming took 0 bases from V and 8 from J, leaving 19 bases between them. The CDR3 length is 16 residues. CDR1 is LGHNA and CDR2 is YNFKEQ in the germline V gene. CDR3 bases: TGTGCCAGCAGCCAAGAATCGGGGCTAAGTTCGGGAGGCTACACCTTC. Protein product: CASSQESGLSSGGYTF.

The chain combines TRBV6-5 with TRBJ2-2; D perhaps matches TRBD2 (5 bases). Per germline, CDR1 MNHEY and CDR2 SVGAGI. The CDR3 is made up of 15 amino acids. Between the trimmed V and J ends, which lost 2 bases and 5 bases, there was a span of 12 bases. The CDR3 sequence is CASSYEGTETGELFF. As DNA, the CDR3 is TGTGCCAGCAGTTACGAGGGAACAGAAACCGGGGAGCTGTTTTTT.

This chain connects TRBV11-3 to TRBJ2-2, with TRBD2 matching over 9 bases. J gave up 6 bases and V 7 bases, and 9 bases lay outside the gene matches. The CDR3 extends over 15 amino acids. Germline loops: CDR1 SGHNT, CDR2 YENEEA. CDR3 DNA: TGTGCCAGCACCCTAGCGGGGCGCGGCGCCGGGGAGCTGTTTTTT. Protein sequence: CASTLAGRGAGELFF.

A few counts support this clone. A read error may produce the germline difference seen at one junction end. This chain's CDR3 is CASSLTGSGGSSYGYTF. CDR3 nucleotide sequence: TGTGCCAGCAGTTTAACGGGATCAGGGGGCTCCAGCTATGGCTACACCTTC. The chain carries TRBV7-3 and TRBJ1-2; TRBD1 agrees at 8 bases. The CDR3 is 17 amino acids. Germline loops: CDR1 SGHTA, CDR2 FQGTGA. Full variable domain (outside the CDR3, taken from reference TRBV7-3 and TRBJ1-2): GAGVSQTPSNKVTEKGKYVELRCDPISGHTALYWYRQSLGQGPEFLIYFQGTGAADDSGLPNDRFFAVRPEGSVSTLKIQRTERGDSAVYLCASSLTGSGGSSYGYTFGSGTRLTVV.

The gene calls are TRBV5-4 and TRBJ2-7; D gene ambiguous. Deletions cut 3 bases from V and 1 base from J, with 8 bases between. The V gene's germline CDR1 is SGHNT and CDR2 YYREEE (reference sequence). The CDR3 runs to 13 residues. This CDR3 reads CASSSVQSYEQYF. The CDR3 nucleotides are TGTGCCAGCAGCTCCGTCCAATCCTACGAGCAGTACTTC.

The chain has TRBV28 and TRBJ1-2; D unresolved. This CDR3 has 13 amino acids. The germline V and J ends were trimmed by 0 bases and 6 bases, with 8 bases remaining between them. Germline CDR1 is MDHEN and CDR2 is SYDVKM. DNA for the CDR3: TGTGCCAGCAGTTTATGGACCCGACATGGCTACACCTTC. It encodes CASSLWTRHGYTF.

The chain combines TRBV6-2 or TRBV6-3 with TRBJ2-1; 9 nucleotides line up with TRBD2. This CDR3 has 16 amino acids. The junction had 13 bases not matched to a gene; V was cut back by 6 bases and J by 7 bases. Germline V gene data show CDR1 as MNHEY and CDR2 as SVGEGT. The CDR3 sequence is CASSPAGGRARNEQFF. CDR3 DNA: TGTGCCAGCAGCCCCGCTGGCGGGAGGGCCCGGAATGAGCAGTTCTTC.

This clone was found once. The rearrangement uses TRBV29-1 and TRBJ1-1, with a possible D match to TRBD1 (5 bases). V lost 3 bases and J lost 7, with 12 bases in between. The CDR3 consists of 12 residues. Germline V CDR1 and CDR2: SQVTM, ANQGSEA. The CDR3 spells CSVEQTAFEAFF. Written as DNA, the CDR3 is TGCAGCGTTGAGCAGACAGCGTTTGAAGCTTTCTTT.